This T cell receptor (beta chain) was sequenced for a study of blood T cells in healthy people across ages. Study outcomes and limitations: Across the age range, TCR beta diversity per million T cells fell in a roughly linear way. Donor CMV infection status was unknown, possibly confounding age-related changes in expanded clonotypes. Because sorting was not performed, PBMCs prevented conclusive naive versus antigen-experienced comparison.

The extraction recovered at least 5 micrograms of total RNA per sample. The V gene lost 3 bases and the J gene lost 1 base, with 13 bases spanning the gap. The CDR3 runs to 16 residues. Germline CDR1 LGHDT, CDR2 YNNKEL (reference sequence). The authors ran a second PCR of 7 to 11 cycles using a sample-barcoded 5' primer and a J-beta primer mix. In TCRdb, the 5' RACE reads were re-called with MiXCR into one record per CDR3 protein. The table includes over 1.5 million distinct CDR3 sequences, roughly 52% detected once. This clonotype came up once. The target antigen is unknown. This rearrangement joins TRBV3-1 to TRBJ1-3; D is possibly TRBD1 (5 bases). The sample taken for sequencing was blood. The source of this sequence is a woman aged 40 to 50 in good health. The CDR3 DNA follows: TGTGCCAGCAGCCACGTCCGGGGGTTTTCTGGAAACACCATATATTTT. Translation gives CASSHVRGFSGNTIYF.